The 28 T cell receptor beta chains reported below all come from one sample, sequenced in a study of hypomethylating agent response in myelodysplastic syndrome. Assay: immunoSEQ multiplex PCR; the TCRdb copy retains only in-frame clones and omits some. Counted here are 3,000 to 4,000 clones, roughly four fifths occurring once; the ten biggest clones make up approximately 27%. The sample here was bone marrow, taken before or after starting hypomethylating agent treatment for myelodysplastic syndrome (not recorded which). The receptors come from a human donor with myelodysplastic syndrome.

The table lists this clone with a count of one. This chain connects TRBV5-1 to TRBJ2-7, with TRBD2 matching over 14 bases. J lost 7 bases, V lost 4 bases, and 4 bases had no gene match. CDR1 and CDR2 (germline): SGHRS, YFSETQ. This CDR3 region has 14 residues. CDR3 coding DNA: TGCGCCAGCAGCGCGGGACTAGCGGGAGAAGAGCAGTACTTC. This encodes CASSAGLAGEEQYF.

This chain uses TRBV6-5 with TRBJ1-1, with TRBD1 identical over 10 bases. The germline V gene encodes CDR1 MNHEY and CDR2 SVGAGI. This CDR3 has 14 amino acids. Trimming at V came to 6 bases and at J to 5 bases, leaving 6 bases not matched to a gene. CDR3 in amino acids: CASRRDRGLTEAFF. CDR3 DNA sequence: TGTGCCAGCAGACGGGACAGGGGATTGACTGAAGCTTTCTTT.

The chain carries TRBV5-1 and TRBJ1-1; no reliable D call. Germline V gives CDR1 SGHRS, CDR2 YFSETQ. This CDR3 has 13 amino acids. The ends were cut back, 1 base at V and 3 bases at J, with 7 bases in the middle. The CDR3: CASSLYGYTEAFF. The CDR3 DNA sequence: TGCGCCAGCAGCTTGTATGGTTACACTGAAGCTTTCTTT.

This clone has a single count. This sequence joins TRBV7-8 and TRBJ1-1; D is unclear. With 5 bases removed from V and 0 bases from J, the gap between germline ends came to 16 bases. This CDR3 comprises 16 residues. Germline values: CDR1 SGHVS, CDR2 FQNEAQ. For the CDR3, the DNA is TGTGCCAGCAGCCAAGCAAGGATCCCTATGAACACTGAAGCTTTCTTT. As protein: CASSQARIPMNTEAFF.

This clone occurred once. Relative to the germline gene, one junction end is altered; a read error may explain this. This chain uses TRBV2 with TRBJ2-7; possible D gene TRBD2, 6 bases. Germline V gene lookup returns CDR1 SNHLY and CDR2 FYNNEI. The CDR3 length is 11 residues. CDR3: CASSEFRGSWF. The DNA for the CDR3 is TGTGCCAGCAGTGAATTCCGGGGGAGTTGGTTC. The complete variable domain, with remaining parts taken from reference TRBV2 and TRBJ2-7, reads EPEVTQTPSHQVTQMGQEVILRCVPISNHLYFYWYRQILGQKVEFLVSFYNNEISEKSEIFDDQFSVERPDGSNFTLKIRSTKLEDSAMYFCASSEFRGSWFGPGTRLTVT.

The chain uses TRBV10-2 and TRBJ1-1, with TRBD1 as a possible D gene (6 bases). The CDR3 consists of 13 residues. Looked up from germline, CDR1 is WSHSY and CDR2 is SAAADI. V lost 7 bases, J lost 1 base, and 10 bases lay in between. CDR3 DNA: TGCGCCAGCACAGGACAGCAGAACACTGAAGCTTTCTTT. It yields the protein CASTGQQNTEAFF.

The chain recombines TRBV5-4 with TRBJ2-3; weak D call: TRBD2 (5 bases). Germline CDR1 reads SGHNT; CDR2 reads YYREEE (reference sequence). The CDR3 consists of 14 residues. V lost 4 bases and J lost 1, with 10 bases in between. CDR3 in amino acids: CASSKDWRTDTQYF. The CDR3 region has the DNA TGTGCCAGCAGCAAGGACTGGCGCACAGATACGCAGTATTTT.

This chain links TRBV19 with TRBJ1-1; 7 nucleotides match TRBD1. The V gene end was trimmed by 4 bases and the J gene end by 1 base; junction bases not matched to a gene: 6. The CDR3 has 15 amino acids. The germline V gene encodes CDR1 LNHDA and CDR2 SQIVND (reference sequence). The CDR3 reads CASSTPGQPNTEAFF. For the CDR3, the DNA is TGTGCCAGTAGTACCCCGGGACAGCCGAACACTGAAGCTTTCTTT.

The chain joins TRBV2 to TRBJ1-3; D may be TRBD1 (5 bases). CDR1 SNHLY and CDR2 FYNNEI come from the germline V gene. The CDR3 consists of 16 residues. V was clipped by 8 bases and J by 3 bases, with 20 bases between them. As DNA, the CDR3 is TGTGCCAGCGGCTTTCTCGTCCGGGGGAGTGGAAACACCATATATTTT. This gives the protein CASGFLVRGSGNTIYF. The full variable domain, in which reference TRBV2 and TRBJ1-3 provide the parts outside the CDR3, is EPEVTQTPSHQVTQMGQEVILRCVPISNHLYFYWYRQILGQKVEFLVSFYNNEISEKSEIFDDQFSVERPDGSNFTLKIRSTKLEDSAMYFCASGFLVRGSGNTIYFGEGSWLTVV.

V gene TRBV27 combines with J gene TRBJ1-6; 8 bases are a match to TRBD1. The CDR3 contains 15 residues. The V and J ends lost 2 bases and 6 bases, in that order; junction bases with no gene match: 3. CDR1 is MNHEY, CDR2 SMNVEV, per germline (reference sequence). The DNA for the CDR3 is TGTGCCAGCAGTTTACAGGGGGCTAGTAATTCACCCCTCCACTTT. Translation gives CASSLQGASNSPLHF.

This chain joins TRBV9 and TRBJ1-6; D gene unclear. Germline CDR1 and CDR2: SGDLS and YYNGEE. Trimming took off 0 bases at V and 8 bases at J, with 6 bases between the two ends. This CDR3 comprises 13 residues. DNA of the CDR3: TGTGCCAGCAGCGTAGATTTGGATTCACCCCTCCACTTT. Translation gives CASSVDLDSPLHF.

V and J are TRBV7-2 and TRBJ2-4; 8 bases map to TRBD1. Germline V gene sequence: CDR1 SGHTA, CDR2 FQGNSA. V was pared by 5 bases and J by 10 bases, with 7 bases of the junction left unmatched. CDR3 size: 13 residues. The CDR3 sequence is CASSPDRGRIQYF. CDR3 sequence (DNA): TGTGCCAGCAGCCCAGACAGGGGCCGTATTCAGTACTTC.

The V gene is TRBV7-2, the J gene TRBJ2-7; D uncertain. Germline CDR1 SGHTA, CDR2 FQGNSA. V lost 3 bases and J lost 5, with 5 bases in between. There are 11 residues in the CDR3. This chain's CDR3 is CASSFSHEQYF. Here the CDR3 DNA reads TGTGCCAGCAGCTTCTCGCACGAGCAGTACTTC.

This clone appeared once. The CDR3 DNA follows: TGTGCCAGCACCACTGGTGGAAAGCAGTACTTC. Translating gives CASTTGGKQYF. The rearrangement links TRBV6-6 to TRBJ2-7; D is undetermined. CDR3 size: 11 residues. Germline V gene sequence: CDR1 MNHNY, CDR2 SVGAGI (reference sequence). V dropped 7 bases and J dropped 8 bases, with 12 bases sitting between them.

The V gene is TRBV7-2, the J gene TRBJ1-1; perhaps TRBD1 as D (5 bases). The CDR3 has 13 amino acids. The germline CDR1 and CDR2 sequences are SGHTA and FQGNSA. Trimming stripped 8 bases from V and 11 bases from J, with 21 bases between. CDR3 protein: CASSLTEDLSAFF. CDR3 bases: TGTGCCAGCTCGTTGACAGAGGACCTGAGTGCTTTCTTT.

The chain links TRBV4-1 to TRBJ2-2, with D unclear. The length of the CDR3 is 14 residues. The V end lost 10 bases, the J end lost 5 bases, and 17 bases lay between the germline ends. From germline, CDR1 is MGHRA and CDR2 YSYEKL. The CDR3 DNA reads as TGCGCCACCCGACGACTCGGACGGACCGGGGAGCTGTTTTTT. Residues: CATRRLGRTGELFF.

The rearrangement links TRBV7-2 to TRBJ1-2, with D possibly matching TRBD1 (5 bases). CDR1 and CDR2 (germline): SGHTA, FQGNSA. The CDR3 length is 13 residues. Trimming shortened V by 5 bases and J by 8 bases, and 15 bases separated the two germline ends. In DNA form, the CDR3 reads TGTGCCAGCAGCCAGGGCCCGAGGGGCGGCTACACCTTC. It codes for CASSQGPRGGYTF.

This chain links TRBV4-1 with TRBJ1-2, with D tentatively TRBD1 (5 bases). Germline V CDR1 and CDR2: MGHRA, YSYEKL. Deletions cut 2 bases from V and 6 bases from J, with 31 bases between. This CDR3 region has 20 residues. The CDR3 bases are TGCGCCAGCAGCCAAATTTTAGGCCTCGGTTGGGGACTCGAGGATCATGGCTACACCTTC. Its protein product is CASSQILGLGWGLEDHGYTF.

This clone was picked up one time. The CDR3 bases are TGCGCCAGCAGCTACAGGGGAGGAAATCAGCCCCAGCATTTT. Protein: CASSYRGGNQPQHF. The chain carries TRBV5-1 and TRBJ1-5; 7 bases map to TRBD1. V shed 3 bases, J shed 4 bases, and the junction held 4 bases outside the gene matches. Germline-derived CDR1 and CDR2 are SGHRS and YFSETQ. The CDR3 consists of 14 residues. Full variable domain (rest looked up from reference TRBV5-1 and TRBJ1-5): KAGVTQTPRYLIKTRGQQVTLSCSPISGHRSVSWYQQTPGQGLQFLFEYFSETQRNKGNFPGRFSGRQFSNSRSEMNVSTLELGDSALYLCASSYRGGNQPQHFGDGTRLSIL.

The chain combines TRBV7-2 with TRBJ2-7; TRBD2 aligns across 11 bases. Trimming at V came to 2 bases and at J to 7 bases, leaving 10 bases not matched to a gene. The length of the CDR3 is 16 residues. In germline, CDR1 is SGHTA, CDR2 FQGNSA. The CDR3 sequence is CASSLTLAGAVREQYF. The CDR3 bases are TGTGCCAGCAGCTTAACACTAGCGGGGGCCGTAAGAGAGCAGTACTTC.

The rearrangement joins TRBV5-1 to TRBJ1-3; D is unclear. Germline V CDR1 and CDR2: SGHRS, YFSETQ. Trimming stripped 0 bases from V and 0 bases from J, with 10 bases between. CDR3 length equals 16 residues. This CDR3 is CASSLGATYSGNTIYF. In nucleotides, the CDR3 is TGCGCCAGCAGCTTGGGGGCAACCTACTCTGGAAACACCATATATTTT.

The CDR3 sequence: CASTPPGPQRANYGYTF. The CDR3 bases are TGTGCCAGCACCCCCCCGGGCCCCCAACGGGCTAACTATGGCTACACCTTC. The chain carries TRBV28 and TRBJ1-2; no clear D gene. The CDR3 loop spans 17 amino acids. V gave up 7 bases and J gave up 0 bases, with 21 bases separating them. CDR1 and CDR2 (germline): MDHEN, SYDVKM.

The chain couples TRBV10-1 to TRBJ2-1; D may match TRBD1 or TRBD2 (5 bases each). The CDR3 has 19 residues. The V and J ends lost 1 base and 3 bases respectively, with 22 bases between them. Germline CDR1 is WNHNN and CDR2 is SYGVQD (reference sequence). The CDR3 DNA follows: TGCGCCAGCAGTGAGTATAAACCCGGCTGGGACGGTTACTACAATGAGCAGTTCTTC. It translates to CASSEYKPGWDGYYNEQFF.

The chain uses TRBV28 and TRBJ2-2, with TRBD2 identical over 10 bases. The CDR3 runs to 17 residues. Germline V lookup: CDR1 MDHEN, CDR2 SYDVKM. The J segment lost 0 bases and the V segment lost 5 bases, leaving 6 bases of the junction unmatched. The CDR3 here is CASSELAGFTNTGELFF. CDR3 coding DNA: TGTGCCAGCAGTGAACTAGCGGGATTTACGAACACCGGGGAGCTGTTTTTT.

This chain joins TRBV28 and TRBJ2-7; D is unclear. Trimming shortened V by 5 bases and J by 3 bases, and 11 bases separated the two germline ends. The germline CDR1 and CDR2 sequences are MDHEN and SYDVKM. CDR3 length: 13 residues. Written as DNA, the CDR3 is TGTGCCAGCAGTCTAATACAGAACTACGAGCAGTACTTC. This codes for CASSLIQNYEQYF.

The chain recombines TRBV5-4 with TRBJ2-2; no reliable D call. V was cut by 4 bases and J by 6 bases, with 4 bases left in between. This CDR3 region has 11 residues. Per the germline V gene, CDR1 is SGHNT and CDR2 is YYREEE (reference sequence). CDR3 DNA: TGTGCCAGCAGCATGTCCGGGGAGCTGTTTTTT. It encodes CASSMSGELFF. The variable domain in full, with the rest retrieved from reference TRBV5-4 and TRBJ2-2, is ETGVTQSPTHLIKTRGQQVTLRCSSQSGHNTVSWYQQALGQGPQFIFQYYREEENGRGNFPPRFSGLQFPNYSSELNVNALELDDSALYLCASSMSGELFFGEGSRLTVL.

The V gene is TRBV19, the J gene TRBJ2-1; possibly TRBD2 for D (6 bases). The CDR3 loop spans 14 amino acids. The V gene's germline CDR1 is LNHDA and CDR2 SQIVND (reference sequence). V was shortened by 6 bases and J by 5 bases, with 14 bases between the two germline ends. CDR3 bases: TGTGCCAGTAGGACCGGGACTCAAAACAATGAGCAGTTCTTC. This codes for CASRTGTQNNEQFF.

This chain joins TRBV18 and TRBJ1-4; D gene uncertain. Germline lookup yields CDR1 KGHSH and CDR2 LQKENI. V was pared by 4 bases and J by 0 bases, with 12 bases between. The CDR3 is 16 amino acids. Here the CDR3 reads CASSQLDGATNEKLFF. In DNA form, the CDR3 reads TGTGCCAGCTCACAACTCGACGGTGCAACTAATGAAAAACTGTTTTTT.